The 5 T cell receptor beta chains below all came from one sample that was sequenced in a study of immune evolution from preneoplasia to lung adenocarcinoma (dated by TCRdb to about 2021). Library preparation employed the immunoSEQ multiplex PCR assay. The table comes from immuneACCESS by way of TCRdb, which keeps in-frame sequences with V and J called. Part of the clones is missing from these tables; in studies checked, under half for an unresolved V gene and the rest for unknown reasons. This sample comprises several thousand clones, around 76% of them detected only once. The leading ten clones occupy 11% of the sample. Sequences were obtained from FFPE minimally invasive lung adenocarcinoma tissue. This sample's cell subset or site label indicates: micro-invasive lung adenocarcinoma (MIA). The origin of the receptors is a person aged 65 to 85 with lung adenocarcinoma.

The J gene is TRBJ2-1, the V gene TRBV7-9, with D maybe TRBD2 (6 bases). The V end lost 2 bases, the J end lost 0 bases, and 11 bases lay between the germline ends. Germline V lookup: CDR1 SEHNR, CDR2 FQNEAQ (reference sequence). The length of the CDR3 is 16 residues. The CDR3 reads CASSLWGGSSYNEQFF. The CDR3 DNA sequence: TGTGCCAGCAGCTTATGGGGAGGCAGCTCCTACAATGAGCAGTTCTTC.

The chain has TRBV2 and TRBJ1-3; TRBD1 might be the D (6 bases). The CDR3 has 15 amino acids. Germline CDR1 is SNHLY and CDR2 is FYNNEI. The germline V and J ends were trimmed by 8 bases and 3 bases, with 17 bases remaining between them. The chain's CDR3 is CASGRAGAGGNTIYF. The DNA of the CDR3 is TGTGCCAGCGGTCGGGCAGGGGCTGGTGGAAACACCATATATTTT. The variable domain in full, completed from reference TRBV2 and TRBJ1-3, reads EPEVTQTPSHQVTQMGQEVILRCVPISNHLYFYWYRQILGQKVEFLVSFYNNEISEKSEIFDDQFSVERPDGSNFTLKIRSTKLEDSAMYFCASGRAGAGGNTIYFGEGSWLTVV.

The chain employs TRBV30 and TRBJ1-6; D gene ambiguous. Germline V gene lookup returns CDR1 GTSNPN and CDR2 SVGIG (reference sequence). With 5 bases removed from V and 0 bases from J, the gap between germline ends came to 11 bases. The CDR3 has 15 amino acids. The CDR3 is CAWGRDSSYNSPLHF. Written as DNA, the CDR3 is TGTGCCTGGGGACGGGATAGCTCCTATAATTCACCCCTCCACTTT. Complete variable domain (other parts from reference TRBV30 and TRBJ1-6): SQTIHQWPATLVQPVGSPLSLECTVEGTSNPNLYWYRQAAGRGLQLLFYSVGIGQISSEVPQNLSASRPQDRQFILSSKKLLLSDSGFYLCAWGRDSSYNSPLHFGNGTRLTVT.

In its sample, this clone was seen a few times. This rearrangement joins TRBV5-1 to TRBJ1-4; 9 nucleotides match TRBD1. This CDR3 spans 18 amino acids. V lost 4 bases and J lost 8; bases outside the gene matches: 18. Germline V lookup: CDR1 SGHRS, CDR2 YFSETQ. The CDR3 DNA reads TGCGCCAGCAGCCTCCGACAGGGGGGAATAGGACTGGGGGAAAAACTGTTTTTT. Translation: CASSLRQGGIGLGEKLFF.

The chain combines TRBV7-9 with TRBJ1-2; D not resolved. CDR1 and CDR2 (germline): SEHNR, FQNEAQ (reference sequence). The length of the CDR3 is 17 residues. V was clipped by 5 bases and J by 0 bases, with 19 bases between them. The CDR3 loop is CASSRLLDLKANYGYTF. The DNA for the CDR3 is TGTGCCAGCAGCCGACTTTTAGATCTGAAAGCTAACTATGGCTACACCTTC.